This T cell receptor beta chain is drawn from a study of shared clonotypes between healthy human individuals. This CDR3 is 15 amino acids long. From germline, CDR1 is SGDLS and CDR2 YYNGEE. V lost 0 bases to trimming and J lost 4 bases, with 11 bases between them. The data were produced by immunoSEQ multiplex PCR, yet TCRdb's version contains in-frame clones alone and is incomplete. The data show around 1.1 million clones, with 70% to 85% seen just once and almost 0.9% held by the top ten. The V and J genes are TRBV9 and TRBJ1-3, with D unclear. This sequence originates from a man between 18 and 35 years old in good health. Some clones in this sample may be carry-over from other donors' samples. Sequencing input: memory CD4+ T cells from PBMCs. Subset defined: CD45RA-negative fraction. CDR3 sequence: CASSVGAPLGNTIYF. In DNA, the CDR3 is TGTGCCAGCAGCGTAGGGGCACCGCTCGGAAACACCATATATTTT.